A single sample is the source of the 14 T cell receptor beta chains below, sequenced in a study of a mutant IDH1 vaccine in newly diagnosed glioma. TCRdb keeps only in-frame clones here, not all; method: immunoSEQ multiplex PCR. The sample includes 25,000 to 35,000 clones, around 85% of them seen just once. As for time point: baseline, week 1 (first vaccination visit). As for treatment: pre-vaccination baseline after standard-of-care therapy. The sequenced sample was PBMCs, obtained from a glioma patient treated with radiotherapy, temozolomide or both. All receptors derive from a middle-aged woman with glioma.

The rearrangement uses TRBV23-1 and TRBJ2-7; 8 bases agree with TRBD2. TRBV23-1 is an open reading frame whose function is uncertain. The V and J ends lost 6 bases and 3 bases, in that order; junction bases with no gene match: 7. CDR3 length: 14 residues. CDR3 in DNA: TGCGCCAGCAGCCGACTAGCGAACCTCTACGAGCAGTACTTC. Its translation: CASSRLANLYEQYF.

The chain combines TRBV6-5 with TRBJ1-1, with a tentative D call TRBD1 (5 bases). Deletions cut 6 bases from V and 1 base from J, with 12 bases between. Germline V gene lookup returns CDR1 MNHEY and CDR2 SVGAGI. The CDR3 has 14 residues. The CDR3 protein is CASRDPGRNTEAFF. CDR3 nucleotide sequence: TGTGCCAGCAGAGACCCGGGACGGAACACTGAAGCTTTCTTT.

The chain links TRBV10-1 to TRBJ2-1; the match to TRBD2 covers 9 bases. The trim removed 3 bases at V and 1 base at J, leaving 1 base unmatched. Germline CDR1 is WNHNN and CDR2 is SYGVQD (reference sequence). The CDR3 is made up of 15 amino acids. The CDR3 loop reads CASSDSGGSYNEQFF. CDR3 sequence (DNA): TGCGCCAGCAGTGACAGCGGGGGGTCCTACAATGAGCAGTTCTTC.

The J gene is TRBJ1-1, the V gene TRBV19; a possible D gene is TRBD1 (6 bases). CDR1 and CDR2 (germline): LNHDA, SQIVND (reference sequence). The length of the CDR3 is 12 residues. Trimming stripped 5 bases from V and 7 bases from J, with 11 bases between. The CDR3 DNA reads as TGTGCCAGTAGTGAGACAGGCAATGAAGCTTTCTTT. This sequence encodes CASSETGNEAFF.

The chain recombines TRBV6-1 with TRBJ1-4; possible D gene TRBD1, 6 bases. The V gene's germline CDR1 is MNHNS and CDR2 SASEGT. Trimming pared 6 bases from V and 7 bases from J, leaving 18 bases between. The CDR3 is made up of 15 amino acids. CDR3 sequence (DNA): TGTGCCAGCAGGTCACAGGGTCTTTCGGGTGAAAAACTGTTTTTT. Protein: CASRSQGLSGEKLFF.

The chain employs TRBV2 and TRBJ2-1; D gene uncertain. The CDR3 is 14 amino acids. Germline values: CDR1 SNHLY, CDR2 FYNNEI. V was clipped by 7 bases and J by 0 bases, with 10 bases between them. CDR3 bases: TGTGCCAGCAACTCAGCGAGCTCCTACAATGAGCAGTTCTTC. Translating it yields CASNSASSYNEQFF.

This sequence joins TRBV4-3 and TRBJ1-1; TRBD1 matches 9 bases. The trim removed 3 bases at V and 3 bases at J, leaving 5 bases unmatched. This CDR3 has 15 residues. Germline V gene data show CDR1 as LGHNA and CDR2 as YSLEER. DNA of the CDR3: TGCGCCAGCAGCCAGGACGGACAGGGGCACACTGAAGCTTTCTTT. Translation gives CASSQDGQGHTEAFF.

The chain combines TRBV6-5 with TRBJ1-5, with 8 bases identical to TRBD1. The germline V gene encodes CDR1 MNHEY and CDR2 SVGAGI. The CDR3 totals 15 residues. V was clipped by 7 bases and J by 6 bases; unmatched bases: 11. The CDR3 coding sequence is TGTGCCAGCAAAATTACAGGGGGAGGGAGTCAGCCCCAGCATTTT. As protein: CASKITGGGSQPQHF.

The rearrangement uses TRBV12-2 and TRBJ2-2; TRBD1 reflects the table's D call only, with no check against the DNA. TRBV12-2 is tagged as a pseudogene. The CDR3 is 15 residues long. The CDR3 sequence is CASRLGTGWDGELFF. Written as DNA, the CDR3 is TGTGCAAGTCGCCTGGGGACAGGGTGGGACGGGGAGCTGTTTTTT.

The CDR3 coding sequence is TGCGCCAGCAGCCATGCTAATCGGGACAGCCGCCAGGGCTACACCTTC. Amino acid sequence: CASSHANRDSRQGYTF. The chain combines TRBV4-1 with TRBJ1-2; TRBD1 aligns across 7 bases. V shed 3 bases, J shed 8 bases, and the junction held 15 bases outside the gene matches. This CDR3 contains 16 residues. Germline CDR1 MGHRA, CDR2 YSYEKL.

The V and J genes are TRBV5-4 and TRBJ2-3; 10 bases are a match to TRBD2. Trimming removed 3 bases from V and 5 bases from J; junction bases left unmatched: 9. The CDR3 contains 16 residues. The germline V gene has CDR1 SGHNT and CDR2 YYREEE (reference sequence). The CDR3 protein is CASSSYASGSRDTQYF. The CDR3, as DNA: TGTGCCAGCAGCTCCTACGCTAGCGGGAGCCGAGATACGCAGTATTTT. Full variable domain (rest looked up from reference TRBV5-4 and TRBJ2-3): ETGVTQSPTHLIKTRGQQVTLRCSSQSGHNTVSWYQQALGQGPQFIFQYYREEENGRGNFPPRFSGLQFPNYSSELNVNALELDDSALYLCASSSYASGSRDTQYFGPGTRLTVL.

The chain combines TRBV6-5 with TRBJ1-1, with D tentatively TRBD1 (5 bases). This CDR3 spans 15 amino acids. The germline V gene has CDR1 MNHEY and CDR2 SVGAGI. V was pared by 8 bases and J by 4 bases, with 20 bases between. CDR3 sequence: CASGMGGGVGTEAFF. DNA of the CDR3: TGTGCCAGCGGAATGGGGGGGGGAGTAGGCACTGAAGCTTTCTTT.

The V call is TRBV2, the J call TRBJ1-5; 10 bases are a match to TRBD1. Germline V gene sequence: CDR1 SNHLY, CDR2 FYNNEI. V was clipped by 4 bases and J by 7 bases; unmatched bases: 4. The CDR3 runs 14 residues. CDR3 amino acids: CASSGQGARQPQHF. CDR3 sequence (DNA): TGTGCCAGCAGTGGACAGGGGGCAAGGCAGCCCCAGCATTTT.

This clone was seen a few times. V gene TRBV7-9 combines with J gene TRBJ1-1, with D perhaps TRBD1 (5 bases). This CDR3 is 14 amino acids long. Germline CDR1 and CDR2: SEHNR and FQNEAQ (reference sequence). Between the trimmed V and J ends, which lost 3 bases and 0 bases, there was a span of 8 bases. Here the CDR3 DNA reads TGTGCCAGCAGCTTTGGGGGGATGAACACTGAAGCTTTCTTT. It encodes CASSFGGMNTEAFF.